A single sample gave rise to the 26 T cell receptor beta chains below, sequenced in a study of blood T cell repertoires in COVID-19. The protocol was immunoSEQ multiplex PCR, while the TCRdb copy is restricted to in-frame clones and leaves out a portion. The sample carries nearly 300,000 clones, about nine tenths recorded once. The sequenced material came from peripheral blood. These receptors were obtained from a woman aged 25 to 45 who had recovered from COVID-19.

The chain employs TRBV12-3 or TRBV12-4 and TRBJ2-3; weak D call: TRBD1 (5 bases). Trimming removed 3 bases at V and 5 bases at J, with 9 bases between. The CDR3 has 13 residues. The DNA of the CDR3 is TGTGCCAGCAGTTTGTTTCAGGGAGATACGCAGTATTTT. Translation: CASSLFQGDTQYF.

This rearrangement joins TRBV7-9 to TRBJ2-7; D might be TRBD1 (6 bases). The V end lost 1 base, the J end lost 5 bases, and 15 bases lay between the germline ends. Germline V lookup: CDR1 SEHNR, CDR2 FQNEAQ (reference sequence). The CDR3 covers 15 residues. The CDR3 spells CASSLEGQRLHEQYF. CDR3 in DNA: TGTGCCAGCAGCTTAGAGGGACAAAGGCTCCACGAGCAGTACTTC. Looking up the rest from reference TRBV7-9 and TRBJ2-7 gives the full variable domain: DTGVSQNPRHKITKRGQNVTFRCDPISEHNRLYWYRQTLGQGPEFLTYFQNEAQLEKSRLLSDRFSAERPKGSFSTLEIQRTEQGDSAMYLCASSLEGQRLHEQYFGPGTRLTVT.

The CDR3 protein is CATSGTTGSTEAFF. The CDR3 DNA reads as TGTGCCACCAGTGGCACGACAGGGAGCACTGAAGCTTTCTTT. V usage is TRBV24-1 and J usage is TRBJ1-1, with 7 bases identical to TRBD1. With 5 bases clipped from V and 4 bases from J, the junction kept 6 bases outside the gene matches. This CDR3 has 14 amino acids. CDR1 KGHDR and CDR2 SFDVKD come from the germline V gene.

The rearrangement links TRBV9 to TRBJ1-2; possibly TRBD1 for D (6 bases). The germline V and J ends were trimmed by 2 bases and 4 bases, with 12 bases remaining between them. Per germline, CDR1 SGDLS and CDR2 YYNGEE. The CDR3 spans 14 residues. The CDR3 DNA reads as TGTGCCAGCAGCGTGGCGGGGGCGGCCTATGGCTACACCTTC. It codes for CASSVAGAAYGYTF.

V is TRBV5-8 and J is TRBJ2-2, with D tentatively TRBD1 (5 bases). Trimming took off 1 base at V and 4 bases at J, with 23 bases between the two ends. This CDR3 has 19 residues. Germline CDR1 and CDR2: SGHTS and YDEGEE. CDR3 amino acids: CASSLSPWGLFDGTGELFF. In DNA, the CDR3 is TGTGCCAGCAGCTTGTCACCTTGGGGCCTCTTCGACGGCACCGGGGAGCTGTTTTTT.

This clone occurred once. The chain joins TRBV4-1 to TRBJ1-5, with 8 positions matching TRBD1. J gave up 4 bases and V 4 bases, and 3 bases lay outside the gene matches. The CDR3 spans 14 residues. CDR1 and CDR2 (germline): MGHRA, YSYEKL. The CDR3 coding sequence is TGCGCCAGCAGCCCCGACAGGGGAAATCAGCCCCAGCATTTT. Translated: CASSPDRGNQPQHF.

The rearrangement uses TRBV24-1 and TRBJ1-1; TRBD1 is a possible D gene (6 bases). The germline CDR1 and CDR2 sequences are KGHDR and SFDVKD. This CDR3 is built from 15 residues. V gave up 9 bases and J gave up 2 bases, with 18 bases separating them. The CDR3 DNA is TGTGCCACCTCGTCAGCAGGGGCCTCCAACACTGAAGCTTTCTTT. It yields the protein CATSSAGASNTEAFF.

CDR3: CASSFTTVNTEAFF. The CDR3 nucleotides are TGTGCCAGCAGTTTTACCACAGTGAACACTGAAGCTTTCTTT. This chain uses TRBV28 with TRBJ1-1; D is ambiguous. This CDR3 has 14 residues. With 3 bases removed from V and 0 bases from J, the gap between germline ends came to 8 bases. Germline-derived CDR1 and CDR2 are MDHEN and SYDVKM.

The V call is TRBV19, the J call TRBJ2-3; 12 bases are shared with TRBD2. J was trimmed by 2 bases and V by 6 bases; bases with no gene match: 6. Germline V gives CDR1 LNHDA, CDR2 SQIVND (reference sequence). This CDR3 has 16 amino acids. The CDR3 DNA is TGTGCCAGTAGCATCAGACTAGCGGGGGACACAGATACGCAGTATTTT. Amino acids: CASSIRLAGDTDTQYF.

For this clone: Germline is not matched at one junction end, which may reflect a read error. This chain links TRBV28 with TRBJ2-7; 12 bases line up with TRBD2. This CDR3 comprises 15 residues. The V gene's germline CDR1 is MDHEN and CDR2 SYDVKM. This chain's CDR3 is CASTLGLAGKGEQYF. Here the CDR3 DNA reads TGTGCCAGCACTTTAGGACTAGCGGGGAAGGGCGAGCAGTACTTC.

The V and J genes are TRBV5-4 and TRBJ1-4; 7 nucleotides agree with TRBD1. V shed 0 bases and J 5 bases; nucleotides not matched to a gene: 1. Looked up from germline, CDR1 is SGHNT and CDR2 is YYREEE (reference sequence). The CDR3 is 14 amino acids. The DNA of the CDR3 is TGTGCCAGCAGCTTGGAACAGGGGAATGAAAAACTGTTTTTT. It translates to CASSLEQGNEKLFF.

V usage is TRBV30 and J usage is TRBJ1-1; no clear D. CDR1 and CDR2 (germline): GTSNPN, SVGIG (reference sequence). Trimming removed 0 bases from V and 4 bases from J, with 9 bases in between. The CDR3 is 13 amino acids. As DNA, the CDR3 is TGTGCCTGGAGTGTGAGTCTTGGCACTGAAGCTTTCTTT. Its protein is CAWSVSLGTEAFF.

The V and J genes are TRBV2 and TRBJ2-5; 7 bases are shared with TRBD2. The CDR3 has 14 residues. Germline loops: CDR1 SNHLY, CDR2 FYNNEI. V lost 3 bases to trimming and J lost 1 base; unmatched junction nucleotides: 2. This CDR3 is CASSDAGVQETQYF. The CDR3 bases are TGTGCCAGCAGTGATGCGGGGGTCCAAGAGACCCAGTACTTC. The full variable domain, with the rest looked up from reference TRBV2 and TRBJ2-5, is EPEVTQTPSHQVTQMGQEVILRCVPISNHLYFYWYRQILGQKVEFLVSFYNNEISEKSEIFDDQFSVERPDGSNFTLKIRSTKLEDSAMYFCASSDAGVQETQYFGPGTRLLVL.

The chain employs TRBV5-1 and TRBJ1-1, with D possibly matching TRBD1 (5 bases). Deletions cut 0 bases from V and 6 bases from J, with 12 bases between. The CDR3 contains 14 residues. Germline CDR1 is SGHRS and CDR2 is YFSETQ. The CDR3 is CASSLGEGRAEAFF. The DNA for the CDR3 is TGCGCCAGCAGCTTGGGGGAGGGGAGGGCTGAAGCTTTCTTT.

V usage is TRBV3-1 (or the pseudogene TRBV3-2) and J usage is TRBJ1-3, with D uncertain. The germline V gene encodes CDR1 LGHDT and CDR2 YNNKEL (reference sequence). V dropped 1 base and J dropped 1 base, with 8 bases sitting between them. There are 15 residues in the CDR3. For the CDR3, the DNA is TGTGCCAGCAGCCAAGTTGTGAGGTCTGGAAACACCATATATTTT. It translates to CASSQVVRSGNTIYF.

V is TRBV28 and J is TRBJ1-4; tentatively, D is TRBD1 (6 bases). The length of the CDR3 is 15 residues. In germline, CDR1 is MDHEN, CDR2 SYDVKM. V lost 6 bases, J lost 0 bases, and 11 bases lay in between. The CDR3 DNA reads TGTGCCAGCAGCGACAGGATTACAACTAATGAAAAACTGTTTTTT. It is translated as CASSDRITTNEKLFF.

The chain combines TRBV12-5 with TRBJ1-3, with a tentative D call TRBD1 (5 bases). The CDR3 runs to 11 residues. V shed 6 bases and J shed 9 bases, with 9 bases lying between them. The germline V gene encodes CDR1 LGHNT and CDR2 FRNRAP. The CDR3 sequence: CASGNGGTIYF. The DNA of the CDR3 is TGTGCTAGTGGGAACGGGGGCACCATATATTTT.

This sequence joins TRBV6-5 and TRBJ1-2; 9 bases align to TRBD1. CDR3 length: 13 residues. V was pared by 5 bases and J by 6 bases, with 4 bases of the junction left unmatched. Germline V gives CDR1 MNHEY, CDR2 SVGAGI. The DNA of the CDR3 is TGTGCCAGCAGTACAGGGGGCACCCATGGCTACACCTTC. Translated, it gives CASSTGGTHGYTF.

The chain recombines TRBV5-4 with TRBJ2-5; 9 bases are a match to TRBD2. The trim removed 4 bases at V and 1 base at J, leaving 8 bases unmatched. The CDR3 length is 16 residues. Germline loops: CDR1 SGHNT, CDR2 YYREEE (reference sequence). CDR3 nucleotides: TGTGCCAGCAGCAGCGGGGGGCCGTTCGTCCAAGAGACCCAGTACTTC. Translated: CASSSGGPFVQETQYF.

The V call is TRBV6-5, the J call TRBJ2-5; 9 bases fit TRBD1. With 6 bases clipped from V and 5 bases from J, the junction kept 4 bases outside the gene matches. The CDR3 is 13 amino acids. Per germline, CDR1 MNHEY and CDR2 SVGAGI. DNA for the CDR3: TGTGCCAGCAGATACAGGGGGCCGGAGACCCAGTACTTC. Translation gives CASRYRGPETQYF.

The chain uses TRBV27 and TRBJ2-5, with TRBD1 matching 9 bases. In germline, CDR1 is MNHEY, CDR2 SMNVEV (reference sequence). This CDR3 is 15 amino acids long. The junction had 9 bases not matched to a gene; V was cut back by 5 bases and J by 5 bases. CDR3 region: CASSPGTGTGETQYF. The CDR3 nucleotides read TGTGCCAGCAGTCCCGGGACAGGGACAGGGGAGACCCAGTACTTC.

CDR3 coding DNA: TGTGCCAGTAGTATAGATCCAGGGCGGCCCCAGCATTTT. Translation gives CASSIDPGRPQHF. The gene calls are TRBV19 and TRBJ1-5; D is possibly TRBD1 (5 bases). The CDR3 length is 13 residues. Germline V CDR1 and CDR2: LNHDA, SQIVND (reference sequence). With 0 bases removed from V and 9 bases from J, the gap between germline ends came to 9 bases.

This chain joins TRBV21-1 and TRBJ2-7; no check of the table's D call, TRBD1, against the DNA was made. TRBV21-1 is marked as a pseudogene. The CDR3 covers 13 residues. The CDR3 region is CASRDRSSYEQYF. CDR3 DNA: TGTGCCAGCAGGGACAGGAGCTCCTACGAGCAGTACTTC.

The gene calls are TRBV4-3 and TRBJ1-2, with TRBD1 matching 9 bases. Germline trimming cut 2 bases from V and 8 bases from J; bases unmatched to any gene: 6. Germline V lookup: CDR1 LGHNA, CDR2 YSLEER. CDR3 length: 14 residues. The CDR3 spells CASSQRDREGGYTF. CDR3 DNA sequence: TGCGCCAGCAGCCAAAGGGACAGGGAAGGCGGCTACACCTTC.

This rearrangement joins TRBV19 to TRBJ1-5, with D tentatively TRBD1 (6 bases). The CDR3 sequence is 14 residues long. Germline-derived CDR1 and CDR2 are LNHDA and SQIVND (reference sequence). With 9 bases removed from V and 5 bases from J, the gap between germline ends came to 17 bases. The CDR3 coding sequence is TGTGCCAGCGCGTTCGGGACACCGGATCAGCCCCAGCATTTT. Its protein product is CASAFGTPDQPQHF. The full variable domain, completed using reference TRBV19 and TRBJ1-5, is DGGITQSPKYLFRKEGQNVTLSCEQNLNHDAMYWYRQDPGQGLRLIYYSQIVNDFQKGDIAEGYSVSREKKESFPLTVTSAQKNPTAFYLCASAFGTPDQPQHFGDGTRLSIL.

The V call is TRBV14, the J call TRBJ2-6; 9 bases agree with TRBD1. This CDR3 spans 17 amino acids. Germline values: CDR1 SGHDN, CDR2 FVKESK. The trim removed 6 bases at V and 0 bases at J, leaving 6 bases unmatched. The CDR3 here is CASRKTGGVSGANVLTF. The CDR3 nucleotides read TGTGCCAGCAGAAAAACAGGGGGCGTCTCTGGGGCCAACGTCCTGACTTTC.